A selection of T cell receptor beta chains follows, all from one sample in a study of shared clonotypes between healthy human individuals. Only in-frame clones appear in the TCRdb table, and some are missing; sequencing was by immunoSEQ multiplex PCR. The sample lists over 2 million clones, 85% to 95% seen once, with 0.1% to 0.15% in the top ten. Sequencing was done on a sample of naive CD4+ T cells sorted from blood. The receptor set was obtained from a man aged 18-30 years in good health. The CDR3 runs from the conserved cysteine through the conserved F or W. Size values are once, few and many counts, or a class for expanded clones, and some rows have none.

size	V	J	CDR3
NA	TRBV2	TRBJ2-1	CASSSVAAGLYNEQFF
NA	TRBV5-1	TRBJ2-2	CASSLGTGLNTGELFF
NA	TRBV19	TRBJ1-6	CASSGGLADLNSPLHF
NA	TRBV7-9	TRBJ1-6	CASSLLGTGSNSPLHF
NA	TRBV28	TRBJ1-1	CAALDTSNTEAFF
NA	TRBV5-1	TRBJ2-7	CASRVSGGYEQYF
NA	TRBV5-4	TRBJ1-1	CASRGPPGQGVTEAFF
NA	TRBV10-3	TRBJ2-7	CAISSTSEGTYEQYF
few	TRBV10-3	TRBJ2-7	CAISERAGAPEQYF
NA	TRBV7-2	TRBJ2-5	CASSLWQGQTQYF
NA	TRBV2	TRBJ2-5	CASSLSQGWQETQYF
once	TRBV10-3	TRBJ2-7	CAISESRAGVGGEQYF
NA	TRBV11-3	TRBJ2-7	CASSLKRGRAHEQYF
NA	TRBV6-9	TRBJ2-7	CASSTSGGPLYEQYF
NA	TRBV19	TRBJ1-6	CASSSLEGEFSPLHF
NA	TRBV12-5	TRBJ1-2	CASGPDNIYGYTF
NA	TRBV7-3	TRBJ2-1	CASSPTGQDSYNEQFF
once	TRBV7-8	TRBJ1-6	CASSLPGGSSPLHF
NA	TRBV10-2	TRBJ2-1	CASNGRVNNEQFF
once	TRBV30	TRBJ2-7	CAWSVSSYHEQYF